The 26 T cell receptor beta chains listed next were all sequenced from one sample in a study of T cell responses to AZD1222 COVID-19 vaccine. Some clones are missing from TCRdb's copy, which holds only in-frame ones; the method was immunoSEQ multiplex PCR. Found here are tens of thousands of clones, roughly nine tenths of them singletons; the top ten hold around 16%. This specimen was peripheral blood, taken on day 0 of AZD1222 vaccination. These receptors were collected from an adult in good health.

The V gene is TRBV19, the J gene TRBJ1-5; D might be TRBD1 (5 bases). CDR3 size: 13 residues. Germline values: CDR1 LNHDA, CDR2 SQIVND (reference sequence). The germline V and J ends were trimmed by 6 bases and 5 bases, with 11 bases remaining between them. The CDR3: CASSRVLDQPQHF. CDR3 nucleotide sequence: TGTGCCAGTAGCAGGGTTTTGGATCAGCCCCAGCATTTT.

CDR3 loop: CASSEGGIYGYTF. The CDR3 nucleotides read TGTGCCAGCAGTGAAGGAGGAATCTATGGCTACACCTTC. The chain has TRBV6-1 and TRBJ1-2; D call uncertain. The CDR3 has 13 residues. CDR1 and CDR2 (germline): MNHNS, SASEGT. V shed 1 base and J shed 4 bases, with 7 bases lying between them.

The genes are TRBV5-8 and TRBJ2-3; the D is unclear. Germline values: CDR1 SGHTS, CDR2 YDEGEE. Trimming took off 0 bases at V and 5 bases at J, with 7 bases between the two ends. The CDR3 extends over 13 amino acids. CDR3 nucleotide sequence: TGTGCCAGCAGCTTGGAGGCCGGAGATACGCAGTATTTT. Amino acid sequence: CASSLEAGDTQYF.

The chain joins TRBV7-9 to TRBJ2-6; D is possibly TRBD1 (6 bases). The V and J ends lost 4 bases and 0 bases respectively, with 19 bases between them. Per germline, CDR1 SEHNR and CDR2 FQNEAQ (reference sequence). The CDR3 runs to 19 residues. CDR3 amino acids: CASSSSDRVIPSGANVLTF. The CDR3 DNA reads TGTGCCAGCAGCTCTTCGGACAGAGTTATCCCCTCTGGGGCCAACGTCCTGACTTTC.

This chain uses TRBV7-9 with TRBJ1-1; 7 bases map to TRBD1. The ends lost 5 bases at V and 1 base at J; junction bases unmatched: 4. Per the germline V gene, CDR1 is SEHNR and CDR2 is FQNEAQ (reference sequence). This CDR3 has 14 residues. The CDR3 region has the DNA TGTGCCAGCAGCCTGGACAGGTCGAACACTGAAGCTTTCTTT. Its translation: CASSLDRSNTEAFF. The complete variable domain, with remaining parts taken from reference TRBV7-9 and TRBJ1-1, reads DTGVSQNPRHKITKRGQNVTFRCDPISEHNRLYWYRQTLGQGPEFLTYFQNEAQLEKSRLLSDRFSAERPKGSFSTLEIQRTEQGDSAMYLCASSLDRSNTEAFFGQGTRLTVV.

The chain has TRBV15 and TRBJ2-3; 7 bases align to TRBD1. The V gene's germline CDR1 is LNHNV and CDR2 YYDKDF (reference sequence). This CDR3 is 16 amino acids long. V gave up 0 bases and J gave up 10 bases; unmatched junction bases: 13. CDR3 coding DNA: TGTGCCACCAGCAGAGATCTCCGGACGACAGGGATAGCGCAGTATTTT. Translation gives CATSRDLRTTGIAQYF.

V and J are TRBV10-3 and TRBJ1-1; D possibly corresponds to TRBD1 (5 bases). V was cut by 0 bases and J by 2 bases, with 13 bases left in between. This CDR3 has 16 residues. From germline, CDR1 is ENHRY and CDR2 SYGVKD. The CDR3 DNA follows: TGTGCCATCAGTGAGTCAGGAGAGACAGTTAACACTGAAGCTTTCTTT. It is translated as CAISESGETVNTEAFF.

The chain uses TRBV7-9 and TRBJ2-4; 8 positions agree with TRBD1. The ends lost 5 bases at V and 15 bases at J; junction bases unmatched: 12. Germline V gene lookup returns CDR1 SEHNR and CDR2 FQNEAQ (reference sequence). This CDR3 is built from 13 residues. CDR3 DNA: TGTGCCAGCAGCGTAGGGGGGCGGACAGGGCGGTACTTC. This translates into CASSVGGRTGRYF.

CDR3 in DNA: TGTGCCAGCAGCTTAGCGGCGGGGGGTTACAATGAGCAGTTCTTC. Amino acids: CASSLAAGGYNEQFF. The chain is built from TRBV11-3 and TRBJ2-1; 8 bases agree with TRBD2. The trim removed 1 base at V and 4 bases at J, leaving 3 bases unmatched. The germline gives CDR1 SGHNT, CDR2 YENEEA. The CDR3 totals 15 residues.

The chain recombines TRBV30 with TRBJ1-5, with 10 bases that match TRBD1. The V and J ends lost 3 bases and 3 bases, in that order; junction bases with no gene match: 8. There are 16 residues in the CDR3. Per the germline V gene, CDR1 is GTSNPN and CDR2 is SVGIG (reference sequence). CDR3 protein: CAWSHRDRGPNQPQHF. For the CDR3, the DNA is TGTGCCTGGAGCCACCGGGACAGGGGACCCAATCAGCCCCAGCATTTT.

The chain employs TRBV27 and TRBJ2-5, with 11 positions matching TRBD2. This CDR3 is 14 amino acids long. Germline loops: CDR1 MNHEY, CDR2 SMNVEV (reference sequence). Losses at the gene ends were 6 bases for V and 4 bases for J; bases not matched to a gene: 4. CDR3 bases: TGTGCCAGCAGAACTAGCGGGAGTAGAGAGACCCAGTACTTC. This encodes CASRTSGSRETQYF.

CDR3 loop: CASSLDHNYGYTF. The CDR3 nucleotides are TGTGCCAGCAGCTTAGATCATAACTATGGCTACACCTTC. V is TRBV7-2 and J is TRBJ1-2, with unresolved D. The germline V gene has CDR1 SGHTA and CDR2 FQGNSA. This CDR3 has 13 amino acids. V lost 1 base to trimming and J lost 1 base, with 4 bases between them.

This clone was seen a handful of times. This rearrangement joins TRBV5-1 to TRBJ1-2; D gene unclear. This CDR3 spans 13 amino acids. V dropped 4 bases and J dropped 4 bases, with 11 bases sitting between them. Germline CDR1 and CDR2: SGHRS and YFSETQ. The CDR3 DNA reads as TGCGCCAGCAGCCAGCCAGAACTCTATGGCTACACCTTC. Protein product: CASSQPELYGYTF.

The genes are TRBV10-1 and TRBJ1-6, with 8 nucleotides matching TRBD1. The CDR3 length is 21 residues. Germline CDR1 reads WNHNN; CDR2 reads SYGVQD (reference sequence). Trimming cost V 6 bases and J 0 bases; bases outside gene matches: 19. The CDR3, as DNA: TGCGCCAGCAGATTTCCCCGCCGGACAGGGCCTGGAAGCTCCTATAATTCACCCCTCCACTTT. Its protein is CASRFPRRTGPGSSYNSPLHF.

The V call is TRBV5-6, the J call TRBJ1-1, with unresolved D. The CDR3 has 15 residues. Germline assignment: CDR1 SGHDT and CDR2 YYEEEE. Trimming left V 4 bases short and J 2 bases short, with 15 bases between. CDR3 residues: CASSPGLGRNTEAFF. The CDR3 nucleotides are TGTGCCAGCAGCCCGGGGTTGGGAAGAAACACTGAAGCTTTCTTT.

This chain uses TRBV7-2 with TRBJ1-6, with 8 positions matching TRBD1. This CDR3 comprises 15 residues. The V gene end was trimmed by 3 bases and the J gene end by 8 bases; junction bases not matched to a gene: 6. Germline CDR1 SGHTA, CDR2 FQGNSA. The DNA for the CDR3 is TGTGCCAGCAGCTTGAGGACAGGGAGAGATTCACCCCTCCACTTT. Its translation: CASSLRTGRDSPLHF.

The chain couples TRBV19 to TRBJ2-2; D not certain. The CDR3 is 14 residues long. Germline CDR1 and CDR2: LNHDA and SQIVND (reference sequence). Trimming removed 5 bases from V and 3 bases from J, with 10 bases in between. The CDR3 loop reads CASSLVKHTGELFF. The CDR3 region has the DNA TGTGCCAGTAGTCTCGTTAAGCACACCGGGGAGCTGTTTTTT.

The genes are TRBV11-2 and TRBJ1-1; no clear D. In germline, CDR1 is SGHAT, CDR2 FQNNGV. Between the trimmed V and J ends, which lost 4 bases and 0 bases, there was a span of 9 bases. The CDR3 extends over 14 amino acids. CDR3 loop: CASSSLTLNTEAFF. DNA of the CDR3: TGTGCCAGCAGCTCACTTACACTGAACACTGAAGCTTTCTTT.

The rearrangement uses TRBV7-2 and TRBJ1-2; the match to TRBD1 covers 8 bases. With 5 bases clipped from V and 4 bases from J, the junction kept 9 bases outside the gene matches. The CDR3 extends over 15 amino acids. From germline, CDR1 is SGHTA and CDR2 FQGNSA. CDR3 DNA: TGTGCCAGCAGCCCGCAGACAGGGGAGGGCTATGGCTACACCTTC. It encodes CASSPQTGEGYGYTF.

The chain has TRBV7-2 and TRBJ1-4; 9 bases agree with TRBD1. The CDR3 has 15 amino acids. Germline lookup yields CDR1 SGHTA and CDR2 FQGNSA. Unmatched junction bases numbered 7, after V lost 5 bases and J lost 6 bases. The CDR3 nucleotides read TGTGCCAGCAGCCATATACAGGGGGCGGATGAAAAACTGTTTTTT. Amino acid sequence: CASSHIQGADEKLFF.

The chain employs TRBV7-3 and TRBJ1-2; D is ambiguous. CDR1 SGHTA and CDR2 FQGTGA come from the germline V gene. CDR3 size: 14 residues. The V end lost 5 bases, the J end lost 0 bases, and 10 bases lay between the germline ends. As DNA, the CDR3 is TGTGCCAGCAGCCCCACTGGGGCTAACTATGGCTACACCTTC. Translated: CASSPTGANYGYTF.

This clone was detected once. The rearrangement uses TRBV23-1 and TRBJ2-5, with D possibly called TRBD1 or TRBD2 (6 bases each). TRBV23-1 is sorted into the ORF group, with uncertain function. This CDR3 has 11 residues. V lost 11 bases and J lost 3, with 10 bases in between. The CDR3 sequence: CAGGHKETQYF. The DNA of the CDR3 is TGCGCCGGGGGGCATAAAGAGACCCAGTACTTC.

This chain connects TRBV7-9 to TRBJ2-7; D is ambiguous. Trimming cost V 4 bases and J 4 bases, with 20 bases left between them. The CDR3 length is 16 residues. Germline CDR1 and CDR2: SEHNR and FQNEAQ (reference sequence). CDR3 sequence (DNA): TGTGCCAGCAGCTCGTACGAACGGGTCCTGGCGTACGAGCAGTACTTC. Its translation is CASSSYERVLAYEQYF.

The rearrangement joins TRBV10-3 to TRBJ1-5; no clear D gene. Germline V gene lookup returns CDR1 ENHRY and CDR2 SYGVKD. The CDR3 runs to 14 residues. Between the trimmed V and J ends, which lost 8 bases and 4 bases, there was a span of 15 bases. The CDR3 spells CAISGLQTNQPQHF. The CDR3 nucleotides are TGTGCCATCTCCGGCCTACAGACAAATCAGCCCCAGCATTTT.

CDR3 in amino acids: CASSLEQGNQPQHF. Written as DNA, the CDR3 is TGTGCCAGCAGCTTAGAACAGGGGAATCAGCCCCAGCATTTT. This chain uses TRBV7-2 with TRBJ1-5; 7 nucleotides line up with TRBD1. Trimming cost V 1 base and J 4 bases; bases outside gene matches: 1. Germline-derived CDR1 and CDR2 are SGHTA and FQGNSA. CDR3 size: 14 residues. The full variable domain, rest sourced from reference TRBV7-2 and TRBJ1-5, is GAGVSQSPSNKVTEKGKDVELRCDPISGHTALYWYRQSLGQGLEFLIYFQGNSAPDKSGLPSDRFSAERTGGSVSTLTIQRTQQEDSAVYLCASSLEQGNQPQHFGDGTRLSIL.

J is TRBJ2-7 and V is TRBV6-5; the D gene is possibly TRBD1 (6 bases). The germline CDR1 and CDR2 sequences are MNHEY and SVGAGI. The CDR3 length is 14 residues. Trimming stripped 7 bases from V and 2 bases from J, with 15 bases between. The CDR3 loop reads CASTPQGKPYEQYF. In nucleotides, the CDR3 is TGTGCCAGCACCCCCCAGGGGAAACCCTACGAGCAGTACTTC.